This T cell receptor (beta chain) was observed in a study of type 1 regulatory T cells. Looking at the study overall: An in vitro protocol generated T-allo10, a Tr1-enriched, alloantigen-specific CD4 T cell product. Study outcomes and limitations: Type 1 regulatory T cells had a more restricted TCR repertoire than non-type 1 regulatory T cells.

From the reads, TCRdb called clonotypes with MiXCR, one entry per CDR3 protein. The sample includes thousands of distinct CDR3 sequences, about 33% of them seen just once. Concerning this clonotype itself: Its matching antigen is unknown.

The V end lost 2 bases, the J end lost 7 bases, and 8 bases lay between the germline ends. CDR1 and CDR2 (germline): MNHNS, SASEGT. The CDR3 is 13 residues long. The receptor was isolated from a human donor in good health. The sequenced material came from cultured type 1 regulatory T (Tr1) cells, either the whole culture or a sorted fraction (not recorded which). The gene calls are TRBV6-1 and TRBJ2-2, with D perhaps TRBD2 (5 bases). The CDR3 region has the DNA TGTGCCAGCAGTGAATTACTAGTCGGGGAGCTGTTTTTT. Encoded protein: CASSELLVGELFF.